This section outlines one T cell receptor (beta chain) sequence together with its context. Its antigen is unknown. The PCR was carried out with 60 Vbeta primers and 13 Jbeta primers. In the study's own analysis: As a later analysis found, there were 80 million or so unique TCR beta chains, of which roughly 11 million were shared. TCRdb's copy holds only in-frame clones and misses some; the assay was immunoSEQ multiplex PCR. The D gene and trimming were derived from the DNA, and the V and J assignments and clone size from that table. The data contain around 110,000 clones, about four fifths of them seen just once; the ten biggest clones take up roughly 3%. This sample was taken from a study of cytomegalovirus exposure and HLA in healthy donors. Findings and caveats of the study: The authors later found TCR association rates varying by HLA locus, with DRB1 most and HLA-C fewest.

Sequenced material: PBMCs. This clonotype originated in a woman under 30 in good health and CMV-seropositive.

DNA of the CDR3: TGTGCCAGCACGGGACGCCCGGAGGGCCAGCCCCAGCATTTT. Protein sequence: CASTGRPEGQPQHF. This chain links TRBV2 with TRBJ1-5; the D gene is possibly TRBD1 (5 bases). Germline-derived CDR1 and CDR2 are SNHLY and FYNNEI. The V gene lost 7 bases and the J gene lost 7 bases, with 17 bases spanning the gap. The CDR3 totals 14 residues.